This is a list of T cell receptor beta chains from one sample in a study of T cells in narcolepsy. Profiling relied on immunoSEQ multiplex PCR, and the TCRdb table lists in-frame clones only, not all of them. The data contain about 40,000 clones, under 85% of them singletons. Sequencing used CD45RA- memory CD4+ T cells from PBMCs. The receptors were sampled from a human donor with narcolepsy. The CDR3 runs from the conserved cysteine through the conserved F or W. Fields, in order: D gene, clone size, J gene, V gene, CDR3 protein, CDR3 DNA. D genes are given only for firm matches. Clone size is stated in some rows and not others, as once, few, many or a class when expanded.

>TRBD1|NA|TRBJ1-4|TRBV28
CASSPPGRGLGEKLFF
TGTGCCAGCAGTCCCCCAGGCAGGGGGCTTGGTGAAAAACTGTTTTTT
>NA|NA|TRBJ1-2|TRBV6-5
CASSYSRQGTGYTF
TGTGCCAGCAGTTACTCGAGGCAGGGAACTGGCTACACCTTC
>NA|NA|TRBJ1-2|TRBV20-1
CSADGGYGYTF
TGCAGTGCCGACGGGGGCTATGGCTACACCTTC
>TRBD1|NA|TRBJ1-6|TRBV7-6
CASSLETGYNSPLHF
TGTGCCAGCAGCTTAGAGACAGGGTATAATTCACCCCTCCACTTT
>NA|NA|TRBJ1-3|TRBV30
CALLRTDSGNTIYF
TGTGCCTTACTGAGGACTGACTCTGGAAACACCATATATTTT
>NA|NA|TRBJ1-3|TRBV9
CASSVEVWEDSGNTIYF
TGTGCCAGCAGCGTAGAGGTATGGGAGGACTCTGGAAACACCATATATTTT
>NA|NA|TRBJ1-1|TRBV10-3
CATIDRHGAEAFF
TGTGCCACCATAGACAGGCATGGGGCTGAAGCTTTCTTT
>NA|NA|TRBJ2-2|TRBV5-4
CASSLAGGGNTGELFF
TGTGCCAGCAGCTTGGCCGGTGGGGGGAACACCGGGGAGCTGTTTTTT
>NA|NA|TRBJ2-3|TRBV18
CASSPAGSSTDTQYF
TGTGCCAGCTCACCAGCAGGGTCTAGCACAGATACGCAGTATTTT
>NA|few|TRBJ2-7|TRBV19
CASSMDLSYEQYF
TGTGCCAGTAGTATGGACCTATCCTACGAGCAGTACTTC
>NA|NA|TRBJ1-4|TRBV9
CASSVSQRSDEKLFF
TGTGCCAGCAGCGTTTCACAGAGATCTGATGAAAAACTGTTTTTT
>NA|once|TRBJ2-4|TRBV5-6
CASSLAEKNIQYF
TGTGCCAGCAGCTTAGCGGAAAAAAACATTCAGTACTTC
>NA|NA|TRBJ2-2|TRBV5-1
CASSSSTGNTGELFF
TGCGCCAGCAGCAGTTCGACAGGGAACACCGGGGAGCTGTTTTTT
>TRBD1|NA|TRBJ1-2|TRBV6-1
CATSTGTGGYGYTF
TGTGCCACTAGCACCGGGACAGGGGGTTATGGCTACACCTTC
>TRBD1|NA|TRBJ1-1|TRBV5-4
CASSFRQGKVNTEAFF
TGTGCCAGCAGCTTCCGACAGGGTAAAGTGAACACTGAAGCTTTCTTT
>TRBD1|NA|TRBJ1-2|TRBV5-8
CASSPRTGGYYGYTF
TGTGCCAGCAGCCCGCGGACAGGGGGCTACTATGGCTACACCTTC
>NA|NA|TRBJ1-2|TRBV7-2
CASSQDEAGYTF
TGTGCCAGCAGCCAAGACGAGGCTGGCTACACCTTC
>NA|once|TRBJ2-7|TRBV4-2
CASSHIQAGHTYEQYF
TGTGCCAGCAGCCATATACAGGCAGGGCACACCTACGAGCAGTACTTC
>TRBD2|NA|TRBJ2-1|TRBV2
CASSLLAGGWDEQFF
TGTGCCAGCAGTTTACTAGCGGGGGGGTGGGATGAGCAGTTCTTC
>TRBD1|NA|TRBJ1-1|TRBV7-9
CASRTQGAGTEAFF
TGTGCCAGCAGAACTCAGGGGGCTGGCACTGAAGCTTTCTTT
>TRBD1|few|TRBJ1-6|TRBV19
CASSPRSRTGGYSPLHF
TGTGCCAGTAGTCCACGATCTCGGACAGGGGGCTATTCACCCCTCCACTTT
>NA|NA|TRBJ2-1|TRBV19
CASSIRATTNEQFF
TGTGCCAGTAGTATAAGGGCGACAACCAATGAGCAGTTCTTC
>NA|few|TRBJ1-1|TRBV7-2
CASSLDLGGGTEAFF
TGTGCCAGCAGCTTAGATCTTGGTGGGGGCACTGAAGCTTTCTTT
>NA|few|TRBJ1-4|TRBV5-1
CASSLSLGANEKLFF
TGCGCCAGCAGCTTGAGTCTAGGGGCTAATGAAAAACTGTTTTTT
>NA|NA|TRBJ1-1|TRBV4-3
CASSLVQGTEAFF
TGCGCCAGCTCACTAGTCCAGGGCACTGAAGCTTTCTTT
>NA|NA|TRBJ2-7|TRBV10-3
CAISDWSYEQYF
TGTGCCATCAGTGATTGGTCCTACGAGCAGTACTTC
>NA|NA|TRBJ2-2|TRBV11-3
CASSATGTGELFF
TGTGCCAGCAGCGCAACAGGGACCGGGGAGCTGTTTTTT
>TRBD1|NA|TRBJ2-5|TRBV5-8
CASSFWTGSPETQYF
TGTGCCAGCAGCTTTTGGACAGGGAGTCCAGAGACCCAGTACTTC
>NA|NA|TRBJ2-7|TRBV5-6
CASSPWGLASYEQYF
TGTGCCAGCAGCCCCTGGGGGCTAGCGAGCTACGAGCAGTACTTC
>NA|NA|TRBJ1-4|TRBV6-6
CASSYSGGTNEKLFF
TGTGCCAGCAGTTACTCCGGGGGGACTAATGAAAAACTGTTTTTT
>NA|NA|TRBJ2-7|TRBV14
CASSQDGRGWYEQYF
TGTGCCAGCAGCCAAGATGGCAGGGGCTGGTACGAGCAGTACTTC
>TRBD2|NA|TRBJ2-3|TRBV19
CASSTTWGGSGTSTDTQYF
TGTGCCAGTAGTACAACCTGGGGGGGTAGCGGAACTAGCACAGATACGCAGTATTTT
>TRBD1|NA|TRBJ1-4|TRBV10-3
CAIKGQGTNEKLFF
TGTGCCATCAAGGGACAGGGGACTAATGAAAAACTGTTTTTT
>NA|NA|TRBJ2-5|TRBV9
CASSVAAAGETQYF
TGTGCCAGCAGCGTAGCGGCGGCGGGAGAGACCCAGTACTTC
>NA|NA|TRBJ1-1|TRBV19
CASSQHGNTEAFF
TGTGCCAGTAGTCAACACGGGAACACTGAAGCTTTCTTT